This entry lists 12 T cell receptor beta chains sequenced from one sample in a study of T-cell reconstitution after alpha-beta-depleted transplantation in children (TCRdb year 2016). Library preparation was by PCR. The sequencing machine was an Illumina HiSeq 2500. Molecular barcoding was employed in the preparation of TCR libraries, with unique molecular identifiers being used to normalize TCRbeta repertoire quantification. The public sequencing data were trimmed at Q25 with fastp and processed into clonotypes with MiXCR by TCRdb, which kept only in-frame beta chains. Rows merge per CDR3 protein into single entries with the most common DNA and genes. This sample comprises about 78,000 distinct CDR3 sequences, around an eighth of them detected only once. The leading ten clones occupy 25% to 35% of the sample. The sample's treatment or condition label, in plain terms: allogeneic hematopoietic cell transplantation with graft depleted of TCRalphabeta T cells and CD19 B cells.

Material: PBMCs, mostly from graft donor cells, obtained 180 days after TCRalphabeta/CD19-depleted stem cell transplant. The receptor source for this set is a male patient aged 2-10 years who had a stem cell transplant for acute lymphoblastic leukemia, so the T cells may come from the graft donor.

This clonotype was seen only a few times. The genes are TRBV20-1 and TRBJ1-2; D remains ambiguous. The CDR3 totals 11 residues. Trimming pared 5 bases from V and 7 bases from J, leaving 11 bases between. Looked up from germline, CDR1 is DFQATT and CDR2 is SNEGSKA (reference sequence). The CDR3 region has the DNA TGCAGTGCTCGCTCGGAAGGTGGCTACACCTTC. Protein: CSARSEGGYTF.

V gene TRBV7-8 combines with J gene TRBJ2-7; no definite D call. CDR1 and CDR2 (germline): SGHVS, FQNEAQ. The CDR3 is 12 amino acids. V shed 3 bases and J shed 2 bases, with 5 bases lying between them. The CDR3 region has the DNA TGTGCCAGCAGCTTGAGAACCTACGAGCAGTACTTC. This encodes CASSLRTYEQYF.

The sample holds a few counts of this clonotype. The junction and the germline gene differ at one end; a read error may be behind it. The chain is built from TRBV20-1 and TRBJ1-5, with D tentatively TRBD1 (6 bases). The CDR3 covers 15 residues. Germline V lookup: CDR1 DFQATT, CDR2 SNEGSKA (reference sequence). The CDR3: CSALVRGYSNHPQHF. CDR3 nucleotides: TGCAGCGCTTTGGTCAGGGGATATAGCAATCACCCCCAGCATTTT.

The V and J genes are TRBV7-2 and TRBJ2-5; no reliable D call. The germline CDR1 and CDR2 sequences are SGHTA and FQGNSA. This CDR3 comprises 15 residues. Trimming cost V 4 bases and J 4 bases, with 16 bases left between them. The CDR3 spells CASSSRTSLGETQYF. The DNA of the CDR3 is TGTGCCAGCAGCTCGCGGACGTCCCTAGGAGAGACCCAGTACTTC.

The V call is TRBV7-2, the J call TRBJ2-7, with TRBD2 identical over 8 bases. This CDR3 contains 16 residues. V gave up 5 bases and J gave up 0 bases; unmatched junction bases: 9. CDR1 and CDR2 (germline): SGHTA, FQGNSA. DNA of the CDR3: TGTGCCAGCAGCCGACTTGGCGGGGGGACCTCCTACGAGCAGTACTTC. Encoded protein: CASSRLGGGTSYEQYF.

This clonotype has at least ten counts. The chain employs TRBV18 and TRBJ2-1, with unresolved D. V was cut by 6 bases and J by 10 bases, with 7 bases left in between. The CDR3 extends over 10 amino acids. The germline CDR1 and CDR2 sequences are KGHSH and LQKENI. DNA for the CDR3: TGTGCCAGCTCCGACGGAGAGCAGTTCTTC. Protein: CASSDGEQFF.

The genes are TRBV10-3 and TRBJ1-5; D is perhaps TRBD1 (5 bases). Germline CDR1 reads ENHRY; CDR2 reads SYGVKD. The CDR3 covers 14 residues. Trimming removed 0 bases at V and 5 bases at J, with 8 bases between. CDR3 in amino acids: CAISESRDDQPQHF. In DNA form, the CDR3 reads TGTGCCATCAGTGAGTCCAGGGACGATCAGCCCCAGCATTTT.

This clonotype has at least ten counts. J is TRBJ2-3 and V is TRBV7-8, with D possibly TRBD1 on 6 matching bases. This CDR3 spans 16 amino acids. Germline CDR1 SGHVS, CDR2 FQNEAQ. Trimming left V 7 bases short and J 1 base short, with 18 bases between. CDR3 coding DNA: TGTGCCAGCATAAGGGGGAGAGGGGGAGGCACAGATACGCAGTATTTT. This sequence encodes CASIRGRGGGTDTQYF.

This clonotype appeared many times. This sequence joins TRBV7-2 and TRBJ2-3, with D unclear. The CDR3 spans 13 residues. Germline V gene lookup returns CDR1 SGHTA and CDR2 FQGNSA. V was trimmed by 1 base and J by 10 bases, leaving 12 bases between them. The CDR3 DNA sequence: TGTGCCAGCAGCTTAGGATGGCGTGGGGCGCAGTATTTT. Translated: CASSLGWRGAQYF.

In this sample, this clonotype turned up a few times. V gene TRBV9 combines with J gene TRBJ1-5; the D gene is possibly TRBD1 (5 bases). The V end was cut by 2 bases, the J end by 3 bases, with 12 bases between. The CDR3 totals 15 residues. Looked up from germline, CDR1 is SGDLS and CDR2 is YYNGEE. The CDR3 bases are TGTGCCAGCAGCGTTGGGGCCCAGCCCAATCAGCCCCAGCATTTT. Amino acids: CASSVGAQPNQPQHF.

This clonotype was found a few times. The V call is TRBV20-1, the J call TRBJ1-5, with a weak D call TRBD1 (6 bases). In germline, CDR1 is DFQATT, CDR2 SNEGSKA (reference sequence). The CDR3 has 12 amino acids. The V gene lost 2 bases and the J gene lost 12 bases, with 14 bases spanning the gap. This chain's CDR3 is CSARSTGPHQHF. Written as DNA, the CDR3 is TGCAGTGCTAGATCAACAGGGCCCCACCAGCATTTT.

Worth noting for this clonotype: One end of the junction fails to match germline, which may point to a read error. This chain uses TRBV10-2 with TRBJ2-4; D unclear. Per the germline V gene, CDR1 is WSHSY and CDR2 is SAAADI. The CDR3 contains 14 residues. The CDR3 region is CASSESWAINIQYF. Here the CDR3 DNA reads TGCGCCAGCAGTGAGTCCTGGGCCATAAACATTCAGTACTTC.